Below, 15 T cell receptor beta chains from the same sample are listed, as sequenced in a study of cytomegalovirus exposure and HLA in healthy donors. The PCR contained 60 Vbeta and 13 Jbeta primers. Some clones are missing from TCRdb's copy, which holds only in-frame ones; the method was immunoSEQ multiplex PCR. The sample comprises some 65,000 clones, around 68% of which are singletons, and approximately 11% rests with the top ten. The sequenced sample consisted of PBMCs. All receptors derive from a woman aged 25 to 39 in good health and CMV-seronegative.

There are a few counts of this clone. The V gene is TRBV6-5, the J gene TRBJ1-1, with D possibly matching TRBD1 (5 bases). This CDR3 is built from 14 residues. V was cut by 2 bases and J by 5 bases, with 12 bases left in between. Germline V CDR1 and CDR2: MNHEY, SVGAGI. CDR3 amino acids: CASSYGGKSTEAFF. CDR3 sequence (DNA): TGTGCCAGCAGTTACGGGGGGAAGAGTACTGAAGCTTTCTTT.

The gene calls are TRBV4-1 and TRBJ2-3, with TRBD2 matching 7 bases. The V gene's germline CDR1 is MGHRA and CDR2 YSYEKL. The CDR3 is made up of 17 amino acids. V was clipped by 0 bases and J by 2 bases; unmatched bases: 8. As DNA, the CDR3 is TGCGCCAGCAGCCAAGATCGCCAAGCGGGAACCACAGATACGCAGTATTTT. It encodes CASSQDRQAGTTDTQYF.

The chain carries TRBV7-3 and TRBJ1-1; possibly TRBD1 for D (5 bases). This CDR3 comprises 15 residues. Germline CDR1 SGHTA, CDR2 FQGTGA. V lost 5 bases and J 1 base, leaving 14 bases between the germline ends. CDR3 residues: CASSPGGGRNTEAFF. The CDR3 nucleotides are TGTGCCAGCAGCCCCGGCGGGGGGAGGAACACTGAAGCTTTCTTT.

The rearrangement uses TRBV27 and TRBJ1-2; tentatively, D is TRBD1 (5 bases). Germline values: CDR1 MNHEY, CDR2 SMNVEV (reference sequence). V lost 4 bases and J 4 bases, leaving 10 bases between the germline ends. The CDR3 contains 13 residues. CDR3 in amino acids: CASSSLGGYGYTF. In DNA form, the CDR3 reads TGTGCCAGCAGTTCCTTGGGGGGCTATGGCTACACCTTC.

The chain uses TRBV11-2 and TRBJ1-1; D is possibly TRBD1 (6 bases). The CDR3 is 16 amino acids. Trimming removed 2 bases at V and 4 bases at J, with 17 bases between. Germline assignment: CDR1 SGHAT and CDR2 FQNNGV. In DNA, the CDR3 is TGTGCCAGCAGCTTATCGGGGGGCTTTTGGAGCACTGAAGCTTTCTTT. Protein product: CASSLSGGFWSTEAFF.

This clone was detected a few times. The gene calls are TRBV5-1 and TRBJ1-1, with D possibly matching TRBD1 (6 bases). V lost 4 bases, J lost 3 bases, and 19 bases lay in between. Germline CDR1 SGHRS, CDR2 YFSETQ. The CDR3 totals 16 residues. The CDR3 here is CASSPNAGTSYTEAFF. The CDR3 DNA is TGCGCCAGCAGCCCAAACGCCGGGACATCGTACACTGAAGCTTTCTTT.

The gene calls are TRBV9 and TRBJ2-1; TRBD2 agrees at 7 bases. This CDR3 is built from 16 residues. V shed 4 bases and J 0 bases; nucleotides not matched to a gene: 7. Germline V gene data show CDR1 as SGDLS and CDR2 as YYNGEE. The CDR3 coding sequence is TGTGCCAGCAGCTTTAGCGGGCCGAGCTCCTACAATGAGCAGTTCTTC. As protein: CASSFSGPSSYNEQFF.

J is TRBJ2-2 and V is TRBV27; 8 bases agree with TRBD1. The junction had 9 bases not matched to a gene; V was cut back by 3 bases and J by 0 bases. The CDR3 is 18 residues long. Germline CDR1 reads MNHEY; CDR2 reads SMNVEV (reference sequence). The CDR3 protein is CASSFLHQGQANTGELFF. The CDR3 bases are TGTGCCAGCAGTTTCCTACATCAGGGACAGGCGAACACCGGGGAGCTGTTTTTT.

The chain combines TRBV27 with TRBJ1-4; TRBD1 matches at 9 bases. J lost 4 bases, V lost 5 bases, and 2 bases had no gene match. The germline gives CDR1 MNHEY, CDR2 SMNVEV (reference sequence). The CDR3 spans 14 residues. The CDR3 spells CASSRQGGNEKLFF. The DNA for the CDR3 is TGTGCCAGCAGTCGACAGGGGGGTAATGAAAAACTGTTTTTT.

The chain joins TRBV2 to TRBJ1-2; D is perhaps TRBD1 (5 bases). Per the germline V gene, CDR1 is SNHLY and CDR2 is FYNNEI. The CDR3 sequence is 12 residues long. V lost 1 base, J lost 7 bases, and 7 bases lay in between. CDR3 protein: CASSEEGFGYTF. The DNA for the CDR3 is TGTGCCAGCAGTGAAGAGGGGTTTGGCTACACCTTC.

V usage is TRBV6-5 and J usage is TRBJ2-1; 9 nucleotides align to TRBD2. V trimming: 6 bases; J trimming: 10 bases; junction bases outside the gene matches: 13. Per germline, CDR1 MNHEY and CDR2 SVGAGI. This CDR3 contains 15 residues. The CDR3: CASSPSGALGGEQFF. In nucleotides, the CDR3 is TGTGCCAGCAGCCCTAGCGGGGCGTTGGGGGGGGAGCAGTTCTTC.

This chain connects TRBV30 to TRBJ2-7; 7 bases are shared with TRBD1. This CDR3 spans 15 amino acids. Germline CDR1 and CDR2: GTSNPN and SVGIG (reference sequence). The trim removed 3 bases at V and 0 bases at J, leaving 8 bases unmatched. DNA of the CDR3: TGTGCCTGGAGCCAAACAGGGGCCAACTCCTACGAGCAGTACTTC. This sequence encodes CAWSQTGANSYEQYF.

The chain carries TRBV7-3 and TRBJ2-1, with TRBD2 matching over 13 bases. The CDR3 has 16 residues. CDR1 is SGHTA and CDR2 is FQGTGA in the germline V gene. The V segment lost 5 bases and the J segment 5 bases; nucleotides outside the gene matches: 6. The CDR3 loop reads CASSVELAGGNNEQFF. CDR3 nucleotides: TGTGCCAGCAGCGTCGAACTAGCGGGGGGGAACAATGAGCAGTTCTTC. The full variable domain, in which reference TRBV7-3 and TRBJ2-1 provide the parts outside the CDR3, is GAGVSQTPSNKVTEKGKYVELRCDPISGHTALYWYRQSLGQGPEFLIYFQGTGAADDSGLPNDRFFAVRPEGSVSTLKIQRTERGDSAVYLCASSVELAGGNNEQFFGPGTRLTVL.

This clone appeared once. The gene calls are TRBV7-3 and TRBJ1-1; D unresolved. Germline CDR1 SGHTA, CDR2 FQGTGA. Trimming shortened V by 0 bases and J by 1 base, and 15 bases separated the two germline ends. The CDR3 length is 17 residues. CDR3 nucleotide sequence: TGTGCCAGCAGCTTAACCGTTGCGGCACTCCCGAACACTGAAGCTTTCTTT. Translation: CASSLTVAALPNTEAFF.

The V gene is TRBV7-2, the J gene TRBJ1-2; 9 positions match TRBD1. J gave up 8 bases and V 7 bases, and 8 bases lay outside the gene matches. The length of the CDR3 is 13 residues. Germline V lookup: CDR1 SGHTA, CDR2 FQGNSA. The CDR3 loop reads CASTRDRGEGYTF. As DNA, the CDR3 is TGTGCCAGCACCAGAGACAGGGGGGAGGGCTACACCTTC.